Shown below are 24 T cell receptor beta chains from a single sample sequenced in a study of T cell changes during pregnancy in multiple sclerosis. Sequencing was performed with immunoSEQ multiplex PCR; in TCRdb, only in-frame clones are kept and a portion is missing. The table has about 73,000 clones, roughly 92% seen once; the top ten hold less than 3.5%. The specimen comprised peripheral blood, sampled in the third trimester of pregnancy. The receptors come from a female donor in good health, enrolled as a control in a pregnancy study.

The V call is TRBV5-1, the J call TRBJ2-1; possible D gene TRBD1, 5 bases. The CDR3 extends over 13 amino acids. V was clipped by 4 bases and J by 9 bases, with 14 bases between them. Per the germline V gene, CDR1 is SGHRS and CDR2 is YFSETQ. This chain's CDR3 is CASSQTSQGEQFF. Here the CDR3 DNA reads TGCGCCAGCAGCCAAACCTCTCAGGGTGAGCAGTTCTTC.

J is TRBJ1-1 and V is TRBV5-1; D is uncertain. Per the germline V gene, CDR1 is SGHRS and CDR2 is YFSETQ. This CDR3 is 14 amino acids long. V dropped 5 bases and J dropped 4 bases, with 15 bases sitting between them. CDR3 loop: CASRPGRVGTEAFF. CDR3 nucleotides: TGCGCCAGCAGGCCCGGGAGGGTTGGCACTGAAGCTTTCTTT.

Only one count was recorded for this clone. The chain employs TRBV7-9 and TRBJ1-4, with TRBD1 identical over 9 bases. V trimming: 5 bases; J trimming: 0 bases; junction bases outside the gene matches: 7. This CDR3 region has 17 residues. The germline V gene encodes CDR1 SEHNR and CDR2 FQNEAQ (reference sequence). This CDR3 reads CASSMGQGISTNEKLFF. DNA for the CDR3: TGTGCCAGCAGCATGGGACAGGGAATTTCAACTAATGAAAAACTGTTTTTT.

This chain connects TRBV6-5 to TRBJ2-6; the match to TRBD1 covers 7 bases. After removal of 4 bases from V and 4 bases from J, the junction contained 4 bases not matched to a gene. Germline V gives CDR1 MNHEY, CDR2 SVGAGI. There are 15 residues in the CDR3. CDR3 amino acids: CASSSDRWGANVLTF. The CDR3 DNA reads as TGTGCCAGCAGTTCGGACAGGTGGGGGGCCAACGTCCTGACTTTC.

J is TRBJ2-4 and V is TRBV7-9; D ambiguous. The CDR3 consists of 14 residues. Trimming removed 2 bases from V and 9 bases from J, with 14 bases in between. CDR1 is SEHNR and CDR2 is FQNEAQ in the germline V gene (reference sequence). The CDR3 spells CASSLSELGSIQYF. DNA of the CDR3: TGTGCCAGCAGCTTAAGTGAGCTTGGTAGCATTCAGTACTTC.

The V gene is TRBV19, the J gene TRBJ2-2; TRBD1 matches at 9 bases. CDR1 LNHDA and CDR2 SQIVND come from the germline V gene (reference sequence). Trimming cost V 7 bases and J 7 bases; bases outside gene matches: 7. This CDR3 contains 14 residues. CDR3 region: CASTRTGVGGELFF. The CDR3 region has the DNA TGTGCCAGTACCCGGACAGGGGTGGGCGGGGAGCTGTTTTTT.

The chain joins TRBV7-9 to TRBJ2-1; TRBD2 might be the D (5 bases). The CDR3 length is 18 residues. Germline assignment: CDR1 SEHNR and CDR2 FQNEAQ (reference sequence). Trimming removed 2 bases at V and 2 bases at J, with 19 bases between. CDR3: CASSLLPNGETTYNEQFF. The CDR3 region has the DNA TGTGCCAGCAGCTTACTCCCGAACGGGGAGACTACCTACAATGAGCAGTTCTTC. The whole variable domain, remainder taken from reference TRBV7-9 and TRBJ2-1, is DTGVSQNPRHKITKRGQNVTFRCDPISEHNRLYWYRQTLGQGPEFLTYFQNEAQLEKSRLLSDRFSAERPKGSFSTLEIQRTEQGDSAMYLCASSLLPNGETTYNEQFFGPGTRLTVL.

The chain joins TRBV9 to TRBJ2-3; 9 bases match TRBD2. Unmatched junction bases numbered 3, after V lost 3 bases and J lost 1 base. CDR1 and CDR2 from the germline V gene are SGDLS and YYNGEE. This CDR3 spans 15 amino acids. CDR3 sequence: CASSDRTSGTDTQYF. The CDR3 DNA follows: TGTGCCAGCAGCGACAGGACTAGCGGCACAGATACGCAGTATTTT.

V and J are TRBV5-4 and TRBJ1-4; TRBD1 matches 9 bases. This CDR3 has 16 amino acids. V lost 4 bases to trimming and J lost 3 bases; unmatched junction nucleotides: 7. The germline CDR1 and CDR2 sequences are SGHNT and YYREEE (reference sequence). The CDR3 sequence: CASSRDRGGANEKLFF. The CDR3 coding sequence is TGTGCCAGCAGCCGCGACAGGGGGGGTGCTAATGAAAAACTGTTTTTT.

In DNA form, the CDR3 reads TGTGCCAGCAGCTTGGAGCCGTATACGCAGTATTTT. As protein: CASSLEPYTQYF. The chain couples TRBV5-4 to TRBJ2-3, with D unclear. The CDR3 is made up of 12 amino acids. Deletions cut 0 bases from V and 7 bases from J, with 6 bases between. Germline CDR1 and CDR2: SGHNT and YYREEE (reference sequence).

The chain combines TRBV4-1 with TRBJ2-1, with TRBD2 matching over 8 bases. Germline V gene lookup returns CDR1 MGHRA and CDR2 YSYEKL. The CDR3 extends over 16 amino acids. V trimming: 1 base; J trimming: 7 bases; junction bases outside the gene matches: 9. CDR3 loop: CASSQGPGGPSNEQFF. As DNA, the CDR3 is TGCGCCAGCAGCCAAGGACCGGGGGGGCCGAGTAATGAGCAGTTCTTC.

The J gene is TRBJ1-5, the V gene TRBV6-1; weak D call: TRBD1 (6 bases). There are 12 residues in the CDR3. V lost 1 base, J lost 11 bases, and 9 bases lay in between. Germline V gene lookup returns CDR1 MNHNS and CDR2 SASEGT. CDR3 coding DNA: TGTGCCAGCAGTGAAGGAGGGGGATCCCAGCATTTT. It codes for CASSEGGGSQHF.

The rearrangement joins TRBV29-1 to TRBJ2-7; TRBD1 agrees at 9 bases. The J segment lost 6 bases and the V segment lost 6 bases, leaving 3 bases of the junction unmatched. Germline V gene data show CDR1 as SQVTM and CDR2 as ANQGSEA. CDR3 size: 11 residues. The CDR3 protein is CSVGDRVEQYF. The CDR3 nucleotides are TGCAGCGTGGGGGACAGGGTCGAGCAGTACTTC.

The J gene is TRBJ2-2, the V gene TRBV5-6; TRBD2 agrees at 10 bases. V lost 3 bases, J lost 1 base, and 0 bases stayed unmatched. The CDR3 covers 15 residues. Germline V gene lookup returns CDR1 SGHDT and CDR2 YYEEEE. The CDR3 DNA sequence: TGTGCCAGCAGCTGGACTAGCGGGAACACCGGGGAGCTGTTTTTT. This codes for CASSWTSGNTGELFF.

The chain is built from TRBV4-2 and TRBJ2-5, with 8 bases that match TRBD2. V shed 0 bases and J 1 base; nucleotides not matched to a gene: 10. CDR3 length: 18 amino acids. Germline CDR1 LGHNA, CDR2 YNFKEQ. CDR3 DNA: TGTGCCAGCAGCCAAGAGAGGGGGACGGGAGGGATCCAAGAGACCCAGTACTTC. It translates to CASSQERGTGGIQETQYF.

In the case of this clone: Other DNA sequences from this sample encode an identical CDR3 as well. The chain employs TRBV18 and TRBJ1-5; 7 positions match TRBD1. The CDR3 spans 14 residues. Germline V gene data show CDR1 as KGHSH and CDR2 as LQKENI. V gave up 3 bases and J gave up 2 bases; unmatched junction bases: 1. The CDR3 DNA sequence: TGTGCCAGCTCACCCGGGACAGGCAATCAGCCCCAGCATTTT. Its translation is CASSPGTGNQPQHF.

The gene calls are TRBV21-1 and TRBJ2-7; TRBD2 is taken as the D call from the table, unchecked against the DNA. TRBV21-1 is a pseudogene. This CDR3 spans 16 amino acids. The CDR3 here is CASSKIELAGGYEQYF. The CDR3 region has the DNA TGTGCCAGCAGCAAAATTGAACTAGCGGGAGGGTACGAGCAGTACTTC.

The chain couples TRBV28 to TRBJ1-1; D is ambiguous. Germline loops: CDR1 MDHEN, CDR2 SYDVKM. This CDR3 has 12 amino acids. V lost 3 bases and J lost 8, with 10 bases in between. The CDR3 nucleotides read TGTGCCAGCAGTTTGGGCAGACGGGAAGCTTTCTTT. Translated, it gives CASSLGRREAFF. The full variable domain, completed using reference TRBV28 and TRBJ1-1, is DVKVTQSSRYLVKRTGEKVFLECVQDMDHENMFWYRQDPGLGLRLIYFSYDVKMKEKGDIPEGYSVSREKKERFSLILESASTNQTSMYLCASSLGRREAFFGQGTRLTVV.

V and J are TRBV29-1 and TRBJ2-7; 9 bases are shared with TRBD2. Germline CDR1 is SQVTM and CDR2 is ANQGSEA. The V gene end was trimmed by 0 bases and the J gene end by 5 bases; junction bases not matched to a gene: 11. The CDR3 is 16 residues long. The CDR3 DNA reads TGCAGCGTTGAAGATAGCGGTAGCGGGAGTCCCAACGAGCAGTACTTC. Translation: CSVEDSGSGSPNEQYF.

As regards this clone: A junction boundary mismatches the germline segment, possibly from a read error. The V call is TRBV6-1, the J call TRBJ1-3; D remains ambiguous. CDR1 is MNHNS and CDR2 is SASEGT in the germline V gene. The CDR3 is made up of 13 amino acids. The chain's CDR3 is CAGSAGAGNTIYF. Here the CDR3 DNA reads TGTGCCGGCAGCGCGGGAGCCGGGAACACCATATATTTT.

The chain has TRBV28 and TRBJ1-6, with D maybe TRBD1 (6 bases). Germline CDR1 reads MDHEN; CDR2 reads SYDVKM. V dropped 8 bases and J dropped 11 bases, with 19 bases sitting between them. The CDR3 spans 14 residues. This chain's CDR3 is CASGPTGLGAPLHF. CDR3 in DNA: TGTGCCAGCGGGCCGACAGGTTTAGGGGCACCCCTCCACTTT.

This chain joins TRBV5-4 and TRBJ2-7; 7 bases map to TRBD2. This CDR3 comprises 14 residues. The germline CDR1 and CDR2 sequences are SGHNT and YYREEE (reference sequence). The V gene end was trimmed by 0 bases and the J gene end by 2 bases; junction bases not matched to a gene: 2. The CDR3 sequence is CASSLDLAAYEQYF. The DNA for the CDR3 is TGTGCCAGCAGCTTGGACCTAGCGGCCTACGAGCAGTACTTC.

This rearrangement joins TRBV6-1 to TRBJ1-4, with a weak D call TRBD1 (6 bases). The CDR3 runs 15 residues. The ends were cut back, 2 bases at V and 8 bases at J, with 15 bases in the middle. The germline V gene has CDR1 MNHNS and CDR2 SASEGT. The DNA of the CDR3 is TGTGCCAGCAGTGAACTTGGGGGGGGGCGGGAAAAACTGTTTTTT. It codes for CASSELGGGREKLFF.

The V and J genes are TRBV5-1 and TRBJ2-7, with 9 positions matching TRBD1. The CDR3 spans 14 residues. The V gene's germline CDR1 is SGHRS and CDR2 YFSETQ. V lost 3 bases to trimming and J lost 2 bases; unmatched junction nucleotides: 3. The CDR3 DNA sequence: TGCGCCAGCAGCTCGGGACAGGGAGCCTACGAGCAGTACTTC. It is translated as CASSSGQGAYEQYF. Drawing the rest from reference TRBV5-1 and TRBJ2-7, the complete variable domain is KAGVTQTPRYLIKTRGQQVTLSCSPISGHRSVSWYQQTPGQGLQFLFEYFSETQRNKGNFPGRFSGRQFSNSRSEMNVSTLELGDSALYLCASSSGQGAYEQYFGPGTRLTVT.